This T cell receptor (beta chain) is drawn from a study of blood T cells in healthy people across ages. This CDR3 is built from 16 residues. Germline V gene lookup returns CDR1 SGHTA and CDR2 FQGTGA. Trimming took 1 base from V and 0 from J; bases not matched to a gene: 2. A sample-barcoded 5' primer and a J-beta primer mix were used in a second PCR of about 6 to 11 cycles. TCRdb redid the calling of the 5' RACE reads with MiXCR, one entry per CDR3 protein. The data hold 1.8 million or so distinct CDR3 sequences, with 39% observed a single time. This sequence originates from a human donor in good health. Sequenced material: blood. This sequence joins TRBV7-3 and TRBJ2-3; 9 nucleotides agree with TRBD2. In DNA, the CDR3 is TGTGCCAGCAGCTTAAGTCTAGCGGGGAGCACAGATACGCAGTATTTT. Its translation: CASSLSLAGSTDTQYF.